Reported below is one T cell receptor beta chain. The antigen remains unidentified. Using immunoSEQ multiplex PCR, the repertoire was profiled, and TCRdb retains in-frame clones only, with some absent. The table has tens of thousands of clones, roughly 91% seen once. This entry is derived from a study of OX40 agonist ivuxolimab in advanced cancers. For the study at large: All patients had ivuxolimab intravenously every 2 weeks at 0.01 to 10 mg/kg. The dose-escalation cohort had hepatocellular carcinoma, melanoma, renal cell or head and neck cancer.

The study, taken as a whole, reports: Expanded peripheral T-cell antigen specificity went undetermined.

CDR1 is MNHNY, CDR2 SVGAGI, per germline (reference sequence). V was trimmed by 6 bases and J by 3 bases, leaving 17 bases between them. The CDR3 is 15 residues long. The sequencing here drew on CD4+ or CD8+ T cells sorted from blood, taken in a trial of the OX40 agonist ivuxolimab. This sequence was found in an adult with an advanced solid tumor such as melanoma, head and neck, liver or kidney cancer. The V and J genes are TRBV6-6 and TRBJ1-1, with D unclear. CDR3 sequence: CASRPASGSYTEAFF. The CDR3 DNA sequence: TGTGCCAGCAGACCCGCTTCGGGGTCCTACACTGAAGCTTTCTTT.